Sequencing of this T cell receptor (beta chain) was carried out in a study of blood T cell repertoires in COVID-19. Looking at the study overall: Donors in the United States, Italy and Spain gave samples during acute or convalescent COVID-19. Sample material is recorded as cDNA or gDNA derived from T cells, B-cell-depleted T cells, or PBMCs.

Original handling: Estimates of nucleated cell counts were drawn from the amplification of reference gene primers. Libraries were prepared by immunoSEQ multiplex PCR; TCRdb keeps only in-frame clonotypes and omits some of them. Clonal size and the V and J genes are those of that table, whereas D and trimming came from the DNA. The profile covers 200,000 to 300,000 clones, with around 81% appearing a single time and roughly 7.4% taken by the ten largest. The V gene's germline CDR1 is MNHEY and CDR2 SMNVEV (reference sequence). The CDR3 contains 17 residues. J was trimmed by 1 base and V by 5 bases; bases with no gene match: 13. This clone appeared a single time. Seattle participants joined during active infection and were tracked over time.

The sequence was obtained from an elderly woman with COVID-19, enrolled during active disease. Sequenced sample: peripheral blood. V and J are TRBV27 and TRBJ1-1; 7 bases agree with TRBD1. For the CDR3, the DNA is TGTGCCAGCAGTCCCCGGCTTGAGGGGGCCGCGAACACTGAAGCTTTCTTT. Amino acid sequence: CASSPRLEGAANTEAFF.